This is a list of T cell receptor beta chains from one sample in a study of blood T cell repertoires in COVID-19. TCRdb keeps only in-frame clones here, not all; method: immunoSEQ multiplex PCR. The sample contains 210,000 or so clones, about 90% of which appear only once. Sequencing was done on a sample of PBMCs or T cells enriched from blood (not recorded which). The receptors shown here come from a man in his thirties or forties who had recovered from COVID-19. Both conserved end residues are part of each CDR3. Fields, in order: clone size, D gene, V gene, J gene, CDR3 protein, CDR3 DNA. D genes are given only for firm matches. Not all rows give a size; the values are once, few, many and, for expanded clones, a class.

-	TRBD2	TRBV6-5	TRBJ2-7	CASSLAGGPYEQYF	TGTGCCAGCAGCCTAGCGGGAGGGCCCTACGAGCAGTACTTC
-	-	TRBV6-2/TRBV6-3	TRBJ2-1	CASSPGSTLIVQFF	TGTGCCAGCAGCCCCGGTAGCACCCTCATCGTACAGTTCTTC
-	-	TRBV3-1/TRBV3-2	TRBJ2-7	CASSLSQGEQYF	TGTGCCAGCAGCCTAAGCCAGGGCGAGCAGTACTTC
-	-	TRBV5-1	TRBJ2-7	CASSLDRYNSYEQYF	TGCGCCAGCAGCTTGGACAGGTACAACTCCTACGAGCAGTACTTC
once	-	TRBV28	TRBJ1-1	CASSRTRGTMNTEAFF	TGTGCCAGCAGTCGCACAAGGGGGACCATGAACACTGAAGCTTTCTTT
-	-	TRBV7-2	TRBJ2-5	CASSSYSGQETQYF	TGTGCCAGCAGCTCCTATAGCGGACAAGAGACCCAGTACTTC
-	-	TRBV19	TRBJ1-2	CASSTGQNYGYTF	TGTGCCAGTAGTACGGGACAAAACTATGGCTACACCTTC
-	-	TRBV4-3	TRBJ1-2	CASSQEALKPYGYTF	TGCGCCAGCAGCCAAGAAGCACTGAAACCCTATGGCTACACCTTC
-	TRBD2	TRBV28	TRBJ2-7	CASSALSGRGSYEQYF	TGTGCCAGCAGCGCGCTTAGCGGGAGAGGGTCCTACGAGCAGTACTTC
-	-	TRBV30	TRBJ1-1	CAWNGILRSPQGYETTEAFF	TGTGCCTGGAACGGTATTTTAAGATCTCCACAGGGATATGAGACGACTGAAGCTTTCTTT
-	TRBD1	TRBV27	TRBJ1-1	CASRSGPRGTEAFF	TGTGCCAGCAGGTCAGGGCCCAGGGGGACTGAAGCTTTCTTT
-	TRBD1	TRBV15	TRBJ1-2	CATRRTGDNYGYTF	TGTGCCACCAGGAGAACAGGGGATAACTATGGCTACACCTTC
-	TRBD1	TRBV30	TRBJ1-4	CAWSVSGTGDEKLFF	TGTGCCTGGAGTGTTTCCGGGACAGGGGATGAAAAACTGTTTTTT
-	-	TRBV19	TRBJ1-6	CASSLGTGTNSPLHF	TGTGCCAGTAGTTTGGGGACTGGTACCAATTCACCCCTCCACTTT
-	TRBD2	TRBV5-1	TRBJ2-2	CASSPGLAGTGELFF	TGCGCCAGCAGCCCGGGACTAGCGGGAACCGGGGAGCTGTTTTTT
-	-	TRBV11-1	TRBJ2-5	CASSLGGAGAKTQYF	TGTGCCAGCAGCTTAGGGGGAGCAGGGGCTAAGACCCAGTACTTC
-	TRBD2	TRBV6-5	TRBJ2-2	CASRPIAGARGELFF	TGTGCCAGCAGACCGATAGCGGGGGCTCGGGGGGAGCTGTTTTTT
medium-sized	-	TRBV4-3	TRBJ2-7	CASSQGHVGYEQYF	TGCGCCAGCAGCCAAGGACACGTGGGCTACGAGCAGTACTTC
-	TRBD1	TRBV5-1	TRBJ1-2	CASSLKTGNYGYTF	TGCGCCAGCAGCTTGAAGACAGGGAACTATGGCTACACCTTC
-	-	TRBV30	TRBJ2-7	CAWSVAGATEQYF	TGTGCCTGGAGTGTCGCGGGGGCGACTGAGCAGTACTTC
-	TRBD1	TRBV15	TRBJ1-4	CATSRDRERHEKLFF	TGTGCCACCAGCAGGGACAGGGAGCGGCATGAAAAACTGTTTTTT
once	TRBD2	TRBV7-8	TRBJ2-4	CASSKGLAGERPLKNIQYF	TGTGCCAGCAGCAAGGGACTAGCGGGGGAACGGCCGCTTAAAAACATTCAGTACTTC
few	-	TRBV13	TRBJ1-2	CASSLQGGMGYTF	TGTGCCAGCAGCCTCCAGGGTGGGATGGGCTACACCTTC
-	TRBD1	TRBV5-1	TRBJ2-7	CASSVDRGTLEQYF	TGCGCCAGCAGCGTGGACAGGGGAACCCTCGAGCAGTACTTC
-	TRBD1	TRBV6-5	TRBJ1-2	CASNARDRGYGYTF	TGTGCCAGCAATGCACGGGACAGAGGATATGGCTACACCTTC
-	TRBD1	TRBV7-6	TRBJ2-7	CASSLCTSGGFPGGYF	TGTGCCAGCAGCTTATGTACGTCAGGGGGCTTCCCCGGGGGATACTTC
-	-	TRBV29-1	TRBJ1-4	CSVEAYSELFF	TGCAGCGTTGAAGCCTACAGTGAACTGTTTTTT
once	-	TRBV18	TRBJ2-6	CASSPQGATSGANVLTF	TGTGCCAGCTCACCCCAAGGGGCCACCTCTGGGGCCAACGTCCTGACTTTC
-	TRBD2	TRBV4-2	TRBJ2-1	CASSPYRLAGEDLSEQFF	TGTGCCAGCAGCCCCTATAGACTAGCGGGAGAAGATCTTAGTGAGCAGTTCTTC
-	TRBD1	TRBV18	TRBJ2-1	CASSPRQGWGYNEQFF	TGTGCCAGCTCACCTAGACAGGGTTGGGGCTACAATGAGCAGTTCTTC
few	TRBD1	TRBV7-9	TRBJ1-2	CASSRGQAYGYTF	TGTGCCAGCAGCCGCGGACAGGCCTATGGCTACACCTTC
-	TRBD2	TRBV29-1	TRBJ2-3	CSALGTSVSTDTQYF	TGCAGCGCGCTCGGGACTAGCGTGAGCACAGATACGCAGTATTTT
once	-	TRBV30	TRBJ1-4	CAWSIGVGEKLFF	TGTGCCTGGAGTATCGGGGTGGGTGAAAAACTGTTTTTT
-	TRBD2	TRBV5-1	TRBJ2-2	CASSPGTSGLELFF	TGCGCCAGCAGCCCCGGGACTAGCGGTTTGGAGCTGTTTTTT
-	-	TRBV6-5	TRBJ1-5	CASAGLSNQPQHF	TGTGCCAGCGCGGGGCTTAGCAATCAGCCCCAGCATTTT
once	-	TRBV19	TRBJ2-3	CASSTNRRTSTDTQYF	TGTGCCAGTAGTACCAACAGAAGAACTAGCACAGATACGCAGTATTTT
-	-	TRBV7-9	TRBJ1-3	CASSSGTSRNTIYF	TGTGCCAGCAGCTCCGGGACTTCTCGAAACACCATATATTTT
-	-	TRBV19	TRBJ1-1	CASSITAMSEAFF	TGTGCCAGTAGTATCACCGCGATGAGTGAAGCTTTCTTT
-	-	TRBV27	TRBJ2-2	CASHPQDTGELFF	TGTGCCAGTCACCCCCAGGACACCGGGGAGCTGTTTTTT
-	-	TRBV19	TRBJ1-5	CASSTLEGQPQHF	TGTGCCAGTAGTACCCTCGAGGGCCAGCCCCAGCATTTT
-	TRBD2	TRBV4-1	TRBJ2-5	CASSPTPGLALGTQYF	TGCGCCAGCAGCCCGACCCCGGGACTAGCTTTGGGGACCCAGTACTTC
-	TRBD2	TRBV5-4	TRBJ2-3	CASRRSGGAVLDTQYF	TGTGCCAGCAGGCGAAGCGGGGGGGCTGTGTTAGATACGCAGTATTTT
-	-	TRBV14	TRBJ2-1	CASSQGRYNEQFF	TGTGCCAGCAGCCAAGGGAGGTACAATGAGCAGTTCTTC
-	TRBD2	TRBV28	TRBJ2-7	CASSPAAVAGRNEQYF	TGTGCCAGCAGCCCCGCGGCGGTAGCGGGACGCAACGAGCAGTACTTC
-	-	TRBV2	TRBJ2-7	CASRESLAGQVNEQYF	TGTGCCAGCAGAGAGTCCCTAGCGGGACAGGTGAACGAGCAGTACTTC
-	TRBD1	TRBV5-4	TRBJ2-5	CASSSQGVETQYF	TGTGCCAGCAGCTCGCAGGGGGTGGAGACCCAGTACTTC
-	TRBD2	TRBV3-1/TRBV3-2	TRBJ2-5	CASSPHPGLAGDGAETQYF	TGTGCCAGCAGCCCTCACCCGGGACTAGCGGGTGATGGGGCAGAGACCCAGTACTTC
-	-	TRBV18	TRBJ1-3	CASSPSRGLSGNTIYF	TGTGCCAGCTCACCCTCACGGGGTCTTTCTGGAAACACCATATATTTT
-	-	TRBV4-1	TRBJ2-7	CASSQDGRDETYEQYF	TGCGCCAGCAGCCAAGATGGGCGGGACGAGACCTACGAGCAGTACTTC
-	TRBD1	TRBV10-3	TRBJ1-1	CAIRGDRGNTEAFF	TGTGCCATCAGGGGGGACAGGGGGAACACTGAAGCTTTCTTT
-	-	TRBV7-2	TRBJ1-5	CASSLVQGKGPQHF	TGTGCCAGCAGCTTAGTCCAGGGAAAGGGGCCCCAGCATTTT
once	TRBD1	TRBV6-5	TRBJ2-7	CASSYDRDRLYEQYF	TGTGCCAGCAGTTACGACCGGGACAGACTATACGAGCAGTACTTC
-	TRBD1	TRBV7-9	TRBJ2-2	CASNIPTGRTGELFF	TGTGCCAGCAACATACCGACAGGGAGAACCGGGGAGCTGTTTTTT
-	-	TRBV27	TRBJ1-2	CASRRDTSNYGYTF	TGTGCCAGCAGAAGGGACACTTCTAACTATGGCTACACCTTC
-	TRBD2	TRBV11-3	TRBJ2-1	CASSPTSGRNEQFF	TGTGCCAGCAGCCCCACTAGCGGGAGAAATGAGCAGTTCTTC